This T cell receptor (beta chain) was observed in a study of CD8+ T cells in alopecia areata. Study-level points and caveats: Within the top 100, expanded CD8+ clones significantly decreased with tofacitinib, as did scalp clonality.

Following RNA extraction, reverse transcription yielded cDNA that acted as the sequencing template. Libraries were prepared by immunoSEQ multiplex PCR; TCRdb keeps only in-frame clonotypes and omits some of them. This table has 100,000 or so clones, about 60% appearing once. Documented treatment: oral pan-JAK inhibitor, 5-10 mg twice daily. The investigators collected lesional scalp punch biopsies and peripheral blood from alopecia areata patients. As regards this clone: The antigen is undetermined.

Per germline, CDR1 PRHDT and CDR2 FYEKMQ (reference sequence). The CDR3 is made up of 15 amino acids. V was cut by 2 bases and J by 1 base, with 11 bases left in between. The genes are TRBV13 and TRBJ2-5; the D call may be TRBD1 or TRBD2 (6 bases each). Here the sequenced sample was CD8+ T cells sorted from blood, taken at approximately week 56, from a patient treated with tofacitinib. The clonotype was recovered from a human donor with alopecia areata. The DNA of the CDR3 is TGTGCCAGCAGCTTATCGGGGGCCACCCAAGAGACCCAGTACTTC. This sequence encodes CASSLSGATQETQYF. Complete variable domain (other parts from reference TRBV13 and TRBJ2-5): AAGVIQSPRHLIKEKRETATLKCYPIPRHDTVYWYQQGPGQDPQFLISFYEKMQSDKGSIPDRFSAQQFSDYHSELNMSSLELGDSALYFCASSLSGATQETQYFGPGTRLLVL.